This T cell receptor beta chain was captured in a study of T cells in Graves' hyperthyroidism and ophthalmopathy. TCR beta CDR3 regions were amplified from RNA transcripts. A set of HTBI primers served as the primers for a first-round RT-PCR of the TCR CDR3. TCRdb processed the multiplex PCR reads anew with MiXCR; each CDR3 protein has one entry. The table lists hundreds of thousands of distinct CDR3 sequences, about a sixth of them singletons. The CDR3 has 15 residues. V lost 7 bases and J 1 base, leaving 17 bases between the germline ends. Looked up from germline, CDR1 is SEHNR and CDR2 is FQNEAQ (reference sequence).

Sequencing was performed on blood. The chain carries TRBV7-9 and TRBJ2-7; no definite D call. This receptor was taken from a woman under 40 with Graves' hyperthyroidism. CDR3: CASNTLVVASYEQYF. The CDR3 region has the DNA TGTGCCAGCAACACTCTAGTTGTGGCGTCCTACGAGCAGTACTTC.